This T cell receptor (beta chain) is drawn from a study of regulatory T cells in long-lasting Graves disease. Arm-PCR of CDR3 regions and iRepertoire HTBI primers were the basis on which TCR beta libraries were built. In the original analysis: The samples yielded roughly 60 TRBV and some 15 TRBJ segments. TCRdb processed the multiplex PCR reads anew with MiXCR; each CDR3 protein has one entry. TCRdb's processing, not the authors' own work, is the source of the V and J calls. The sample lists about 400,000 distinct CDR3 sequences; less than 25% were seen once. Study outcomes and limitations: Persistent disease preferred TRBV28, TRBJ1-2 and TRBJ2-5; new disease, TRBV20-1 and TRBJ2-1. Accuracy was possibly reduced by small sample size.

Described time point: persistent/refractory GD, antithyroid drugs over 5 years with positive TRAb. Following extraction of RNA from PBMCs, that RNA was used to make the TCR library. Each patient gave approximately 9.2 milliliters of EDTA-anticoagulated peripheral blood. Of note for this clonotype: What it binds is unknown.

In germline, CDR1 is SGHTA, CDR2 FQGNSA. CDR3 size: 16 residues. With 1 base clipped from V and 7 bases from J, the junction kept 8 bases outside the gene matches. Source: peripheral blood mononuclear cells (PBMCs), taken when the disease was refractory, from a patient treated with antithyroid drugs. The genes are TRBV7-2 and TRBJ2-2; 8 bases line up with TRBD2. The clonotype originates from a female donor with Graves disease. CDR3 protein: CTSSLGGRGGNGELFF. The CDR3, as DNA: TGTACCAGCAGCTTAGGGGGTCGGGGGGGTAACGGGGAGCTGTTTTTT.